The clone carrying this T cell receptor beta chain was seen more than once but under ten times. Its cognate antigen is unknown. The sample comes from a study of siplizumab effects on memory and regulatory T cells. Broader study findings: With siplizumab, cumulative frequency of CD4+ memory-derived alloreactive sequences dropped significantly. Mappable alloreactive CD4+ clones came from Treg cells more than 55% of the time on average with siplizumab, against around 25% in controls.

Sequencing used immunoSEQ multiplex PCR; TCRdb keeps in-frame clones, though not all of them. Among 45,000 to 60,000 clones listed, about 90% were seen once. This sequence originates from a human donor in good health. Sequencing was performed on naive CD8+ T cells sorted from blood.

In DNA form, the CDR3 reads TGTGCCAGCAGCAATATGGGGGTGGACACTGAAGCTTTCTTT. Translated: CASSNMGVDTEAFF. The chain uses TRBV21-1 and TRBJ1-1. TRBV21-1 is a pseudogene. The CDR3 is 14 amino acids.